Listed below are T cell receptor beta chains from one sample, sequenced in a study of T cell repertoires in cytomegalovirus infection. Antigens for these TCRs are unknown. TCRdb reprocessed the reads via MiXCR and lists one record per CDR3 protein. Of about 900,000 distinct CDR3 sequences listed, 31% are singletons. Specimen: cultured CD8+ T cells from PBMCs, collected from culture after CMV antigen stimulation. The receptors were gathered from a human donor in good health (CMV status not recorded). Some clones in this sample may be carry-over from other donors' samples. Each CDR3 is given with its conserved first and last residue. The order of the fields is clone size, V gene, D gene, J gene, CDR3 protein, CDR3 DNA. A D gene is named only where the DNA matches it firmly. Size is omitted from some rows. Given values are once, few, many or a class for expanded clones.

.	TRBV6-5	.	TRBJ1-4	CASQKATNEKLFF	TGTGCCAGCCAAAAGGCAACTAATGAAAAACTGTTTTTT
few	TRBV6-2/TRBV6-3	.	TRBJ1-1	CASSFTGTAEAFF	TGTGCCAGCAGTTTCACAGGAACCGCTGAAGCTTTCTTT
few	TRBV20-1	.	TRBJ1-1	CSAFTGKRMNTEAFF	TGCAGTGCTTTTACAGGGAAAAGGATGAACACTGAAGCTTTCTTT
few	TRBV7-8	TRBD1	TRBJ1-5	CASSLARTGGGQPQHF	TGTGCCAGCAGCTTAGCTAGGACAGGGGGCGGTCAGCCCCAGCATTTT
.	TRBV5-6	.	TRBJ2-6	CASSLTSDSAGANVLTF	TGTGCCAGCAGCTTGACGAGTGACTCTGCTGGGGCCAACGTCCTGACTTTC
.	TRBV4-2	.	TRBJ1-1	CASSQEGGGLNTEAFF	TGTGCCAGCAGCCAAGAAGGAGGCGGACTGAACACTGAAGCTTTCTTT
few	TRBV2	TRBD2	TRBJ2-5	CASSRDYETQYF	TGTGCCAGCAGTAGGGACTACGAGACCCAGTACTTC
.	TRBV28	.	TRBJ1-2	CATLARGYGYTF	TGTGCCACCCTCGCTAGAGGTTATGGCTACACCTTC
.	TRBV18	.	TRBJ2-3	CASLVQDPVTDTQYF	TGTGCCAGCTTGGTCCAGGACCCGGTCACAGATACGCAGTATTTT
.	TRBV19	TRBD2	TRBJ2-3	CASSFAGGVDTQYF	TGTGCCAGTAGTTTTGCGGGGGGGGTAGATACGCAGTATTTT
once	TRBV6-5	.	TRBJ1-2	CASSPGSPEQYGYTF	TGTGCCAGCTCCCCAGGCTCTCCCGAGCAGTATGGCTACACCTTC
.	TRBV5-1	TRBD2	TRBJ2-1	CASSHNLIDGGGYNEQFF	TGCGCCAGCAGCCATAACCTTATCGACGGGGGGGGCTACAATGAGCAGTTCTTC
.	TRBV6-1	.	TRBJ1-2	CASSYALQGWSGYTF	TGTGCCAGCAGTTACGCACTACAGGGATGGAGCGGCTACACCTTC
.	TRBV5-6	.	TRBJ2-2	CASSSGIAGELFF	TGTGCCAGCAGTTCAGGTATAGCCGGGGAGCTGTTTTTT
.	TRBV4-1	TRBD1	TRBJ2-1	CASSQDHRTGLYNEQFF	TGCGCCAGCAGCCAAGATCATAGGACAGGACTTTACAATGAGCAGTTCTTC
.	TRBV19	.	TRBJ1-2	CASSGGGHYGYTF	TGTGCCAGTTCTGGAGGGGGGCACTATGGCTACACCTTC
many	TRBV4-2	.	TRBJ1-1	CASSHQGWGTEAFF	TGTGCCAGCAGCCATCAGGGGTGGGGCACTGAAGCTTTCTTT
few	TRBV20-1	TRBD2	TRBJ2-3	CSARLAGGRSTDTQYF	TGCAGTGCACGCCTAGCGGGGGGGAGAAGCACAGATACGCAGTATTTT
many	TRBV7-2	.	TRBJ2-7	CASRGIMGESAYEQYF	TGTGCCAGCCGAGGAATCATGGGAGAGTCTGCATACGAGCAGTACTTC
.	TRBV7-3	.	TRBJ2-3	CASSLGGRERDTQYF	TGTGCCAGCAGCTTAGGTGGTCGGGAAAGGGATACGCAGTATTTT
few	TRBV6-6	TRBD2	TRBJ2-1	CATNSGGADEQFF	TGTGCCACGAATAGCGGGGGGGCGGATGAGCAGTTCTTC
few	TRBV5-6	.	TRBJ1-2	CASSLKTGVNTF	TGTGCCAGCAGCTTGAAGACAGGAGTGAACACCTTC
few	TRBV6-6	.	TRBJ1-5	CASSEPGPQPQHF	TGTGCCAGCAGCGAACCGGGCCCTCAGCCCCAGCATTTT
many	TRBV28	.	TRBJ1-2	CATPGGAQGGYTF	TGTGCCACCCCCGGGGGGGCGCAGGGTGGCTACACCTTC
.	TRBV7-6	TRBD1	TRBJ1-1	CASSLEQGWTEAFF	TGTGCCAGCAGCTTAGAACAGGGGTGGACTGAAGCTTTCTTT